These T cell receptor beta chains were read from a single sample in a study of shared T cell receptors in the human thymus. Some clones are missing from TCRdb's copy, which holds only in-frame ones; the method was immunoSEQ multiplex PCR. The data contain about 660,000 clones, approximately 89% of them seen just once; the ten biggest clones take up about 0.0094%. A further study also used this sample, focusing on human thymus T cells.

The sample was thymocytes. All receptors derive from a boy younger than two with a congenital heart defect. Both conserved end residues are part of each CDR3. D genes are given only for firm matches. Clone size, where shown, is once, few, many, or a class for clones that have expanded.

size	D	V	J	DNA	CDR3
once	TRBD2	TRBV10-2	TRBJ2-7	TGCGCCAGCAGTGAGTCAAAAGGGACTAGCGGGGGGGAAACCTACGAGCAGTACTTC	CASSESKGTSGGETYEQYF
few	TRBD1	TRBV18	TRBJ2-7	TGTGCCAGCTCACCACCGACAGGGCCCTACGAGCAGTACTTC	CASSPPTGPYEQYF
-	TRBD2	TRBV19	TRBJ2-1	TGTGCCAGTAGAAGGCTAGCGGGAGGGCCTATCAGCTCCTACAATGAGCAGTTCTTC	CASRRLAGGPISSYNEQFF
once	TRBD2	TRBV18	TRBJ2-5	TGTGCCAGCTCTCATAACGGACTAGCGGTCCAAGAGACCCAGTACTTC	CASSHNGLAVQETQYF
-	-	TRBV28	TRBJ2-7	TGTGCCAGCAGTTTCTTAATGGCCGAGCAGTACTTC	CASSFLMAEQYF
once	-	TRBV10-3	TRBJ2-4	TGTGCCATCCGAGACAGCAAAAACATTCAGTACTTC	CAIRDSKNIQYF
-	-	TRBV5-1	TRBJ2-7	TGCGCCAGCAGCTCCCGGCCGGTAAGGGGTCCCTACGAGCAGTACTTC	CASSSRPVRGPYEQYF
once	-	TRBV4-3	TRBJ1-6	TGCGCCAGCAGCCAAGAAGTCGGCGACAGGAAAGATATGAATTCACCCCTCCACTTT	CASSQEVGDRKDMNSPLHF
-	TRBD2	TRBV19	TRBJ2-1	TGTGCCAGTAGTATGCGGACTAGCGGGAGAGACAATGAGCAGTTCTTC	CASSMRTSGRDNEQFF
-	-	TRBV6-5	TRBJ1-2	TGTGCCAGCAGTACACGCAGCAGGGGACCTCAGGGCTACACCTTC	CASSTRSRGPQGYTF
once	-	TRBV5-6	TRBJ2-7	TGTGCCAGCAGCCTCGGTCGGGGGGCCCTAACCTACGAGCAGTACTTC	CASSLGRGALTYEQYF
-	-	TRBV28	TRBJ1-5	TGTGCCAGCAGTTTGAGGGGGGGCCAGCCCCAGCATTTT	CASSLRGGQPQHF
-	TRBD1	TRBV10-3	TRBJ1-6	TGTGCCATCAGGGGGACAGGGGATCGGGCAAATTCACCCCTCCACTTT	CAIRGTGDRANSPLHF
-	-	TRBV5-6	TRBJ1-2	TGTGCCAGCAGCTTGGTGACGGGTAACTATGGCTACACCTTC	CASSLVTGNYGYTF
-	-	TRBV21-1	TRBJ1-5	TGTGCCAGCAGCAATCCAGCAACAGGGATGGGGCCCCAGCATTTT	CASSNPATGMGPQHF
-	-	TRBV9	TRBJ2-2	TGTGCCAGCAGCGTAGCCGTCCACTCAAACACCGGGGAGCTGTTTTTT	CASSVAVHSNTGELFF
-	TRBD2	TRBV9	TRBJ2-3	TGTGCCAGCAGCGACGAAAGCGGGGGGTCTGGCACAGATACGCAGTATTTT	CASSDESGGSGTDTQYF
-	-	TRBV15	TRBJ2-1	TGTGCCACCCCAGTGGGCCTCTCCTACAATGAGCAGTTCTTC	CATPVGLSYNEQFF
-	-	TRBV10-1	TRBJ2-3	TGCGCCAGCAGCGAACTAGGCACAGATACGCAGTATTTT	CASSELGTDTQYF
-	-	TRBV29-1	TRBJ2-1	TGCAGCGTTCAAGAGCGAAGCTCCTACAATGAGCAGTTCTTC	CSVQERSSYNEQFF
-	TRBD1	TRBV2	TRBJ2-5	TGTGCCAGCGTCCCGGGCGACAGGGAGAAATTGGAGACCCAGTACTTC	CASVPGDREKLETQYF
-	TRBD2	TRBV10-2	TRBJ2-1	TGCGCCAGCACTTTAGCGGGAGTAAGTCTCAATGAGCAGTTCTTC	CASTLAGVSLNEQFF
-	TRBD1	TRBV10-3	TRBJ2-7	TGTGCCATCAGTGCTCAGGGGGAAATATCCTACGAGCAGTACTTC	CAISAQGEISYEQYF
-	TRBD1	TRBV10-3	TRBJ2-7	TGTGCCATCAGGGCGCCGGGACAGGGGTACCTTCAGAGGACCTACGAGCAGTACTTC	CAIRAPGQGYLQRTYEQYF
-	-	TRBV5-1	TRBJ2-7	TGCGCCAGCAGCTTGGGCCCGGACAGACCTACCTACGAGCAGTACTTC	CASSLGPDRPTYEQYF
-	-	TRBV27	TRBJ1-4	TGTGCCAGCAGTTTCTCCCAGGGAAGAAATGAAAAACTGTTTTTT	CASSFSQGRNEKLFF
-	-	TRBV28	TRBJ1-3	TGTGCCAGCAGCAGAGCCGACAGGTCCTCTGGAAACACCATATATTTT	CASSRADRSSGNTIYF
-	-	TRBV19	TRBJ1-5	TGTGCCAGTAGTTCCAACCCGACAGATAATCAGCCCCAGCATTTT	CASSSNPTDNQPQHF
-	TRBD2	TRBV4-1	TRBJ2-3	TGCGCCAGCAGCCAACCTACTAGCGGGAGTTGCACAGATACGCAGTATTTT	CASSQPTSGSCTDTQYF
few	TRBD1	TRBV5-1	TRBJ1-4	TGCGCCAGCAGCTTGGGACAGGGTGGTGGTACCGGCTATGAAAAACTGTTTTTT	CASSLGQGGGTGYEKLFF